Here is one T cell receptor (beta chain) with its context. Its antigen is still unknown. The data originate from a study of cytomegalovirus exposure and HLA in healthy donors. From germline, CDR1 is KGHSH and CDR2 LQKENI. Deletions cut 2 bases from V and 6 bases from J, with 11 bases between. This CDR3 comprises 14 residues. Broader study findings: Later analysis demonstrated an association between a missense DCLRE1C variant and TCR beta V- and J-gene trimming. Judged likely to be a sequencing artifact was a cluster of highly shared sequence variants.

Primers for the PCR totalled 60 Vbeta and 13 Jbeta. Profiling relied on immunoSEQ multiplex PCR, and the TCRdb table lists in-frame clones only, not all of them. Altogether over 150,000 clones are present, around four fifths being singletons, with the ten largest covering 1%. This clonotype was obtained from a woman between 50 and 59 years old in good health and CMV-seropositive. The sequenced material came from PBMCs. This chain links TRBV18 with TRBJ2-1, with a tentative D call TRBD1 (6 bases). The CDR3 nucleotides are TGTGCCAGCTCACCAGGAGACAGGCGCAATGAGCAGTTCTTC. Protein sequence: CASSPGDRRNEQFF.